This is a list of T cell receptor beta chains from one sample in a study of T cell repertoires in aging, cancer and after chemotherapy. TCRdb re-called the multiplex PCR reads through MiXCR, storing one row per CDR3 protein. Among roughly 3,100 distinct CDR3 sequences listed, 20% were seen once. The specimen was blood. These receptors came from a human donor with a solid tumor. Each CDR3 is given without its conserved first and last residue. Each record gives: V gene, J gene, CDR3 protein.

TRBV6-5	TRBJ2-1	ASSLGYGTGKYNEQF
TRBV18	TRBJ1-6	ASSPTTGGNSPLH
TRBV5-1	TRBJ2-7	ASSLAGTPDYEQY
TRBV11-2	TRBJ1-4	ASSWGLGGTEKLF
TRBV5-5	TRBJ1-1	ASSLGPRRNTEAF
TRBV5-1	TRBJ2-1	ASSPGTGQQF
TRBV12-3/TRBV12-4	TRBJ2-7	ASSFSAVNYEQY
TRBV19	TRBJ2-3	ASSLLTKNTDTQY
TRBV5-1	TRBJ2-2	ASSLGASGNTGELF
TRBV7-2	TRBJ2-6	ASSFGGAGANVLT
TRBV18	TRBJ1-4	ASFLDSATNEKLF
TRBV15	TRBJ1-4	ATSRGQGLDEKLF
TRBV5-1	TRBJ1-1	ASSLVGDRRGNTEAF
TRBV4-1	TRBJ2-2	ASSRGLAGGELF
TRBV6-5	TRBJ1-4	ASRAGENEKLF
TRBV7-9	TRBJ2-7	ASSTNRGEQY
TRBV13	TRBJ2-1	ASSLEWQGNEQF
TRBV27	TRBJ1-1	ASSLSAQTEAF
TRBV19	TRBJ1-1	ASSTLITEAF
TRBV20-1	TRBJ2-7	SAPGEAGGLEQY
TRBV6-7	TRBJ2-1	ARGLTYNEQF
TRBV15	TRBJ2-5	ATSREGLAESETQY
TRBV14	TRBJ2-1	ASSQRRPQTGTYNEQF
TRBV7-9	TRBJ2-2	ASGSLILGGGANTGELF
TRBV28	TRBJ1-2	ASSSPLTTGGIGGYT
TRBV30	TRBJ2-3	AWTPGLAGTDTQY
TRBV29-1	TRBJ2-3	SVQAPGTDTQY
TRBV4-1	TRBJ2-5	ASSQDMSGETQY
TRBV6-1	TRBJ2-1	ARSLVTSGYNEQF
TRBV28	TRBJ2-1	ASSFWASGVLEQF
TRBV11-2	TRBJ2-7	ASSSGGGTVYEQY
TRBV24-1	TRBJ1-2	ATSEQGSGYT
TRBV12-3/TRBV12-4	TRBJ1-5	ASSLATQQPQH
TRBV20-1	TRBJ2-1	SAPVAGLPNEQF
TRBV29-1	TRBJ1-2	SVEIVDSHNYGYT
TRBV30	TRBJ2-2	AFGRGPNLNTGELF
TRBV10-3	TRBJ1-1	AISEPQQNTEAF
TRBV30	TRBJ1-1	AWSVQPGTEAF
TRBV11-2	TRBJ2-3	ASSFRGGPSGTQY
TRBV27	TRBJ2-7	ASSPGGRNRYEQY
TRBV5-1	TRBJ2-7	ASSGGDRRYEQY
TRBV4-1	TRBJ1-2	ASSRPGQGFSNYGYT
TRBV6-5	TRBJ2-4	ASSGEAKNIQY
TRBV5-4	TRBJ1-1	ASSFSETTEAF
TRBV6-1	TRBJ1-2	ASRPTGRVTYGYT
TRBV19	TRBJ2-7	ASSTRQGANEQY